The 3 T cell receptor beta chains listed next were all sequenced from one sample in a study of CD8 T cells in ankylosing spondylitis. General study points: In ankylosing spondylitis blood, a motif of roughly 8 highly homologous TCR beta variants appeared characteristic.

TCRdb recomputed calls from the 5' RACE reads with MiXCR, one row per CDR3 protein. Of fewer than 400,000 distinct CDR3 sequences listed, around 7.6% were seen once; the top ten hold 13% to 15%. The antigens these receptors bind are not known. The sample was blood, either unsorted or a sorted T cell fraction (not recorded which). The receptors were sampled from a male donor with ankylosing spondylitis.

This clonotype has ten or more counts. J is TRBJ2-7 and V is TRBV29-1, with D possibly matching TRBD2 (6 bases). Trimming stripped 4 bases from V and 3 bases from J, with 13 bases between. The CDR3 is made up of 13 amino acids. The V gene's germline CDR1 is SQVTM and CDR2 ANQGSEA. For the CDR3, the DNA is TGCAGCGTTGGAGGAGGGAACAACTACGAGCAGTACTTC. This translates into CSVGGGNNYEQYF.

This chain uses TRBV9 with TRBJ2-3; 8 positions match TRBD2. Germline values: CDR1 SGDLS, CDR2 YYNGEE. V lost 3 bases, J lost 6 bases, and 12 bases stayed unmatched. CDR3 length equals 16 residues. This CDR3 reads CASSAPGGRPSDTQYF. In DNA, the CDR3 is TGTGCCAGCAGCGCCCCCGGCGGGAGGCCCTCGGATACGCAGTATTTT.

This clonotype was counted only a few times. The rearrangement joins TRBV5-1 to TRBJ2-2; D is unresolved. Germline CDR1 and CDR2: SGHRS and YFSETQ. Between the trimmed V and J ends, which lost 0 bases and 1 base, there was a span of 16 bases. The CDR3 runs to 18 residues. The CDR3 protein is CASSLAGGALLNTGELFF. The CDR3 region has the DNA TGCGCCAGCAGCTTGGCGGGCGGTGCTCTTCTGAACACCGGGGAGCTGTTTTTT. Using reference TRBV5-1 and TRBJ2-2 for the parts outside the CDR3, the full variable domain is KAGVTQTPRYLIKTRGQQVTLSCSPISGHRSVSWYQQTPGQGLQFLFEYFSETQRNKGNFPGRFSGRQFSNSRSEMNVSTLELGDSALYLCASSLAGGALLNTGELFFGEGSRLTVL.